A single sample is the source of the 6 T cell receptor beta chains below, sequenced in a study of spatial heterogeneity in lung cancer. MiXCR, run by TCRdb on the 5' RACE reads, gives a single entry per CDR3 protein. The sample consists of about 7,400 distinct CDR3 sequences, approximately 7% of them appearing once. These receptors' antigens are unknown. General study points: Higher tumor mutation counts went along with higher counts of expanded intratumoral alpha and beta TCRs.

As for time point: sample taken at primary tumor resection. This specimen consisted of lung tumor tissue, obtained at surgery. These receptors all come from a male donor with early-stage non-small cell lung cancer.

This clonotype rates as medium-sized (0.01 to 0.1%). The rearrangement joins TRBV4-2 to TRBJ1-1; no definite D call. Deletions cut 5 bases from V and 5 bases from J, with 15 bases between. Germline V gene sequence: CDR1 LGHNA, CDR2 YNFKEQ. The CDR3 totals 14 residues. The CDR3 region is CASSAWEGGTEAFF. The CDR3 DNA reads as TGTGCCAGCAGCGCCTGGGAGGGAGGAACTGAAGCTTTCTTT.

Sample share makes this clonotype medium-sized. This chain connects TRBV4-1 to TRBJ2-3; a weak D match, TRBD2 (5 bases). In germline, CDR1 is MGHRA, CDR2 YSYEKL. The V end was cut by 1 base, the J end by 4 bases, with 12 bases between. The CDR3 is 15 residues long. The CDR3 reads CASSQVGMMADTQYF. The CDR3 coding sequence is TGCGCCAGCAGCCAAGTCGGGATGATGGCAGATACGCAGTATTTT.

This clonotype showed up just a few times. The chain has TRBV2 and TRBJ1-6; D unclear. Between the trimmed V and J ends, which lost 3 bases and 0 bases, there was a span of 6 bases. The CDR3 has 15 amino acids. Germline loops: CDR1 SNHLY, CDR2 FYNNEI. The CDR3 nucleotides read TGTGCCAGCAGTGATATAAGCTCCTATAATTCACCCCTCCACTTT. Protein product: CASSDISSYNSPLHF.

By share of the sample, this clonotype is medium-sized. V gene TRBV5-1 combines with J gene TRBJ2-3, with D tentatively TRBD2 (5 bases). CDR3 length: 14 residues. V lost 0 bases and J 5 bases, leaving 10 bases between the germline ends. Per the germline V gene, CDR1 is SGHRS and CDR2 is YFSETQ. CDR3: CASSLDGGGDTQYF. The CDR3 DNA is TGCGCCAGCAGCTTGGATGGAGGCGGAGATACGCAGTATTTT.

This clonotype appeared many times. This chain uses TRBV28 with TRBJ2-3; D remains unclear. V dropped 5 bases and J dropped 2 bases, with 5 bases sitting between them. Germline assignment: CDR1 MDHEN and CDR2 SYDVKM. The CDR3 spans 12 residues. The CDR3 loop is CASSRLTDTQYF. CDR3 nucleotides: TGTGCCAGCAGTCGGCTCACAGATACGCAGTATTTT.

About this clonotype: A clone one base away is much larger, so this may be a read error. This chain joins TRBV10-2 and TRBJ2-5; 10 positions match TRBD1. CDR3 length: 13 residues. CDR1 WSHSY and CDR2 SAAADI come from the germline V gene. In DNA, the CDR3 is TGCACCAGCAGGACAGGGGGTGCGGAGACCCAGTACTTC. Protein product: CTSRTGGAETQYF.